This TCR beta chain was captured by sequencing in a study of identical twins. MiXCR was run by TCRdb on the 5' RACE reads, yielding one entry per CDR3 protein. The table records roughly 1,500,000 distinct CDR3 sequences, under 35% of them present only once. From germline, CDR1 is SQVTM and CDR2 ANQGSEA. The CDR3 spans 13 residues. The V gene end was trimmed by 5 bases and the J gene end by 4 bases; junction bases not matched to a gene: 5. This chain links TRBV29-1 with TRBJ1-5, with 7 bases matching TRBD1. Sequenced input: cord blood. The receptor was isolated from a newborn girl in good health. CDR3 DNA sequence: TGCAGCGTTACGACAGGGTGGAATCAGCCCCAGCATTTT. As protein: CSVTTGWNQPQHF.